This paragraph reports one TCR beta chain. Profiled with immunoSEQ multiplex PCR; TCRdb holds only in-frame clones, not every one. The repertoire holds about 41,000 clones, with under 90% as singletons. The entry originates in a study of PD-L1 blockade in urothelial cancer. Germline V gene sequence: CDR1 LGHNA, CDR2 YNFKEQ. The CDR3 is 16 amino acids. V gave up 3 bases and J gave up 0 bases; unmatched junction bases: 6. The gene calls are TRBV4-2 and TRBJ2-7; TRBD1 matches 9 bases. This TCR derives from a man aged 55-75 years with urothelial cancer. The source material was PBMCs, sampled around atezolizumab (anti-PD-L1) treatment. The CDR3 DNA sequence: TGTGCCAGCAGCCACCTCGGGGACAGGGACTCCTACGAGCAGTACTTC. Residues: CASSHLGDRDSYEQYF.